One sample yielded the 2 T cell receptor beta chains listed below, sequenced in a study of response to subunit inactivated influenza vaccine. TCRdb recomputed calls from the RT-PCR reads with MiXCR, one row per CDR3 protein. The repertoire includes a few hundred thousand distinct CDR3 sequences, 21% of them detected once, and about 9.4% sits in the top ten. The sequencing here drew on PBMCs from blood, taken about 20 months after vaccination. The receptor set was obtained from a man aged 50-75 years who received an inactivated influenza vaccine.

This clonotype has only a few counts. This chain uses TRBV30 with TRBJ1-2, with D possibly being TRBD1 (6 bases). The CDR3 loop spans 13 amino acids. V shed 2 bases and J shed 4 bases, with 11 bases lying between them. The germline gives CDR1 GTSNPN, CDR2 SVGIG (reference sequence). In nucleotides, the CDR3 is TGTGCCTGGAGTCTTACAGGGATCTATGGCTACACCTTC. Residues: CAWSLTGIYGYTF.

The V gene is TRBV4-1, the J gene TRBJ1-1, with 9 bases that match TRBD1. There are 15 residues in the CDR3. Germline CDR1 reads MGHRA; CDR2 reads YSYEKL. With V trimmed by 0 bases and J by 2 bases, 1 base remained unmatched. CDR3 protein: CASSQDTGGNTEAFF. Written as DNA, the CDR3 is TGCGCCAGCAGCCAAGATACAGGGGGCAACACTGAAGCTTTCTTT.